The 23 T cell receptor beta chains in this list originate from one sample, sequenced in a study of T-cell memory formation after mild COVID-19. TCRdb reanalysed the 5' RACE reads using MiXCR and keeps one entry per CDR3 protein. This sample has over 70,000 distinct CDR3 sequences, with over 13% found just once. The specimen was PBMCs or a T cell subset sorted from them (not recorded which). These receptors were obtained from a man between 18 and 29 years old who had mild COVID-19 (a few samples of this study predate the infection). Cell type and time point are not known.

This clonotype was detected a few times. This rearrangement joins TRBV6-6 to TRBJ2-6; no clear D. CDR1 MNHNY and CDR2 SVGAGI come from the germline V gene (reference sequence). V lost 0 bases and J 1 base, leaving 25 bases between the germline ends. The CDR3 extends over 22 amino acids. The CDR3, as DNA: TGTGCCAGCAGTTACTCCCATCGGCTGGGCGGTCAGGAGACATCTGGGGCCAACGTCCTGACTTTC. Its translation: CASSYSHRLGGQETSGANVLTF.

This clonotype was counted only a few times. The J gene is TRBJ2-1, the V gene TRBV6-2 or TRBV6-3; the match to TRBD2 covers 10 bases. CDR1 is MNHEY, CDR2 SVGEGT, per germline. J was trimmed by 6 bases and V by 8 bases; bases with no gene match: 4. The length of the CDR3 is 13 residues. The CDR3 region has the DNA TGTGCCAGCCATAGCGGGGGGCCCAATGAGCAGTTCTTC. This gives the protein CASHSGGPNEQFF.

This clonotype has just a few counts. The chain has TRBV6-2 or TRBV6-3 and TRBJ2-1; 8 nucleotides match TRBD2. After removal of 7 bases from V and 0 bases from J, the junction contained 8 bases not matched to a gene. The V gene's germline CDR1 is MNHEY and CDR2 SVGEGT. The CDR3 is made up of 16 amino acids. The CDR3 protein is CASNPLSGSSYNEQFF. The CDR3 nucleotides are TGTGCCAGCAACCCCCTCAGCGGGAGCTCCTACAATGAGCAGTTCTTC.

In this sample, this clonotype turned up a few times. The V call is TRBV9, the J call TRBJ2-5; 9 nucleotides align to TRBD2. V shed 0 bases and J 2 bases; nucleotides not matched to a gene: 2. Germline values: CDR1 SGDLS, CDR2 YYNGEE. The CDR3 sequence is 15 residues long. The CDR3, as DNA: TGTGCCAGCAGCGTAGAAGCGGGGGGACAAGAGACCCAGTACTTC. Its translation: CASSVEAGGQETQYF.

The CDR3 protein is CASSRGEQGDEQYF. The CDR3 nucleotides are TGTGCCAGCTCACGGGGGGAACAGGGGGACGAGCAGTACTTC. The rearrangement joins TRBV18 to TRBJ2-7; TRBD1 matches 8 bases. J gave up 5 bases and V 4 bases, and 7 bases lay outside the gene matches. Looked up from germline, CDR1 is KGHSH and CDR2 is LQKENI. This CDR3 is 14 amino acids long.

This chain links TRBV7-9 with TRBJ1-2; D is ambiguous. Germline assignment: CDR1 SEHNR and CDR2 FQNEAQ (reference sequence). CDR3 size: 13 residues. Trimming pared 5 bases from V and 5 bases from J, leaving 12 bases between. DNA for the CDR3: TGTGCCAGCAGCATCTTCGGAAATTATGGCTACACCTTC. It specifies CASSIFGNYGYTF.

V usage is TRBV20-1 and J usage is TRBJ2-3; 14 bases match TRBD2. Germline V gene data show CDR1 as DFQATT and CDR2 as SNEGSKA (reference sequence). Losses at the gene ends were 6 bases for V and 13 bases for J; bases not matched to a gene: 9. This CDR3 comprises 13 residues. CDR3 protein: CSASGTSGGREYF. CDR3 DNA: TGCAGTGCATCCGGGACTAGCGGGGGACGAGAGTATTTT.

The J gene is TRBJ2-7, the V gene TRBV5-5; D is possibly TRBD1 (6 bases). Germline V gene sequence: CDR1 SGHKS, CDR2 YYEKEE (reference sequence). V was shortened by 4 bases and J by 1 base, with 12 bases between the two germline ends. The CDR3 runs 14 residues. The CDR3 spells CASSTWDTSYEQYF. The CDR3, as DNA: TGTGCCAGCAGCACTTGGGACACATCCTACGAGCAGTACTTC.

This clonotype was counted a few times. The J gene is TRBJ2-7, the V gene TRBV10-3; D may correspond to TRBD1 or TRBD2 (6 bases each). Trimming took 0 bases from V and 6 from J, leaving 15 bases between them. The CDR3 has 15 residues. Germline CDR1 is ENHRY and CDR2 is SYGVKD. The CDR3 region has the DNA TGTGCCATCAGTGAGTCGAATACGGGGGCGATCGAGCAGTACTTC. The encoded protein is CAISESNTGAIEQYF.

This chain uses TRBV4-3 with TRBJ1-5; D uncertain. The length of the CDR3 is 13 residues. The V end lost 0 bases, the J end lost 7 bases, and 7 bases lay between the germline ends. Germline V gene data show CDR1 as LGHNA and CDR2 as YSLEER. As DNA, the CDR3 is TGCGCCAGCAGCCAAGAATTAACGCAGCCCCAGCATTTT. Translated, it gives CASSQELTQPQHF.

This chain connects TRBV28 to TRBJ2-2; perhaps TRBD1 as D (6 bases). Germline CDR1 reads MDHEN; CDR2 reads SYDVKM. V dropped 8 bases and J dropped 0 bases, with 19 bases sitting between them. This CDR3 is built from 17 residues. The CDR3 protein is CASQTLRGIPNTGELFF. CDR3 nucleotides: TGTGCCAGCCAAACACTCAGGGGAATACCGAACACCGGGGAGCTGTTTTTT.

The rearrangement uses TRBV6-5 and TRBJ1-3, with TRBD1 as a possible D gene (6 bases). The germline V and J ends were trimmed by 2 bases and 2 bases, with 7 bases remaining between them. The CDR3 has 14 amino acids. Germline CDR1 and CDR2: MNHEY and SVGAGI. DNA for the CDR3: TGTGCCAGCAGTTACGCAGGGGCTGGAAACACCATATATTTT. This translates into CASSYAGAGNTIYF.

This clonotype has more than one count but fewer than ten. The J gene is TRBJ2-7, the V gene TRBV4-1; D gene uncertain. V was pared by 2 bases and J by 2 bases, with 16 bases between. Per germline, CDR1 MGHRA and CDR2 YSYEKL. This CDR3 is 16 amino acids long. The CDR3 is CASSQLFVGSAYEQYF. The CDR3 region has the DNA TGCGCCAGCAGCCAACTTTTCGTGGGGTCCGCCTACGAGCAGTACTTC.

This clonotype was counted at least ten times. The chain employs TRBV4-2 and TRBJ2-7; no definite D call. The CDR3 is 15 residues long. Deletions cut 1 base from V and 3 bases from J, with 13 bases between. CDR1 is LGHNA and CDR2 is YNFKEQ in the germline V gene. CDR3 loop: CASSQVIGVVYEQYF. CDR3 in DNA: TGTGCCAGCAGCCAAGTAATTGGAGTGGTCTACGAGCAGTACTTC.

This clonotype was recorded a few times. This rearrangement joins TRBV5-4 to TRBJ2-5; maybe TRBD2 (6 bases). Looked up from germline, CDR1 is SGHNT and CDR2 is YYREEE (reference sequence). This CDR3 is built from 14 residues. V shed 2 bases and J shed 3 bases, with 11 bases lying between them. The CDR3 loop reads CASSFRDWKETQYF. CDR3 bases: TGTGCCAGCAGCTTCCGGGACTGGAAAGAGACCCAGTACTTC.

The V and J genes are TRBV10-3 and TRBJ2-3; TRBD1 matches 7 bases. The CDR3 runs to 15 residues. Germline V gene sequence: CDR1 ENHRY, CDR2 SYGVKD. Unmatched junction bases numbered 12, after V lost 10 bases and J lost 2 bases. The CDR3 DNA reads TGTGCCACGCTTCCGGGACAGAGATTCACAGATACGCAGTATTTT. Encoded protein: CATLPGQRFTDTQYF.

In this sample, this clonotype turned up a few times. The genes are TRBV27 and TRBJ2-3, with D uncertain. Germline CDR1 MNHEY, CDR2 SMNVEV (reference sequence). The CDR3 length is 16 residues. Trimming pared 1 base from V and 4 bases from J, leaving 15 bases between. As DNA, the CDR3 is TGTGCCAGCAGTTTATTAGGGCCCCCGGTCGCAGATACGCAGTATTTT. The encoded protein is CASSLLGPPVADTQYF.

This clonotype was recorded at least ten times. This sequence joins TRBV30 and TRBJ2-3, with 10 bases identical to TRBD2. The V gene end was trimmed by 3 bases and the J gene end by 4 bases; junction bases not matched to a gene: 4. Germline CDR1 is GTSNPN and CDR2 is SVGIG (reference sequence). The CDR3 is 14 residues long. CDR3 DNA: TGTGCCTGGAGAGCGGGGGGGGATGCAGATACGCAGTATTTT. Its translation is CAWRAGGDADTQYF.

This clonotype was counted between two and nine times. V gene TRBV4-1 combines with J gene TRBJ2-3, with D maybe TRBD2 (6 bases). In germline, CDR1 is MGHRA, CDR2 YSYEKL. The CDR3 is made up of 14 amino acids. Trimming shortened V by 8 bases and J by 3 bases, and 15 bases separated the two germline ends. The CDR3 sequence: CASSTTSRTDTQYF. The CDR3 region has the DNA TGCGCCAGCTCCACTACTAGCAGGACAGATACGCAGTATTTT.

The V gene is TRBV12-3 or TRBV12-4, the J gene TRBJ2-5; D gene ambiguous. V was trimmed by 4 bases and J by 4 bases, leaving 7 bases between them. This CDR3 comprises 12 residues. CDR3 in amino acids: CASSYGGETQYF. Written as DNA, the CDR3 is TGTGCCAGCAGTTACGGCGGAGAGACCCAGTACTTC.

This clonotype has just a few counts. CDR3 sequence: CASSYSGWDTDTQYF. CDR3 sequence (DNA): TGTGCCAGCAGTTACTCCGGGTGGGACACAGATACGCAGTATTTT. The chain carries TRBV6-5 and TRBJ2-3; the D is unclear. The CDR3 covers 15 residues. From germline, CDR1 is MNHEY and CDR2 SVGAGI. V was pared by 0 bases and J by 2 bases, with 9 bases between.

The chain joins TRBV4-2 to TRBJ2-1; no definite D call. Germline assignment: CDR1 LGHNA and CDR2 YNFKEQ. V lost 0 bases and J lost 8, with 11 bases in between. This CDR3 contains 14 residues. The CDR3 reads CASSQDPLGDEQFF. The DNA for the CDR3 is TGTGCCAGCAGCCAAGATCCCCTTGGGGATGAGCAGTTCTTC.

This clonotype was detected many times. The genes are TRBV5-1 and TRBJ2-2, with unresolved D. Germline V CDR1 and CDR2: SGHRS, YFSETQ. This CDR3 region has 14 residues. Trimming stripped 4 bases from V and 4 bases from J, with 11 bases between. The CDR3 spells CASSAAMATGELFF. The CDR3 bases are TGCGCCAGCAGCGCGGCCATGGCCACCGGGGAGCTGTTTTTT.